This T cell receptor beta chain is from a study of blood T cell repertoires in COVID-19. Method: immunoSEQ multiplex PCR; TCRdb's copy keeps in-frame clones and lacks some. The data contain about 24,000 clones, 86% of them singletons. Germline CDR1 and CDR2: LNHDA and SQIVND (reference sequence). CDR3 length: 14 amino acids. Trimming removed 6 bases at V and 8 bases at J, with 19 bases between. The sequence derives from a human donor with active COVID-19. The donor label of this sample is uncertain. Material for sequencing was peripheral blood. The rearrangement joins TRBV19 to TRBJ1-2, with D possibly matching TRBD1 (5 bases). The CDR3 reads CASSPYVGGQGYTF. The CDR3 DNA is TGTGCCAGTAGCCCTTATGTCGGGGGTCAAGGCTACACCTTC.